This T cell receptor (beta chain) was captured in a study of T cell responses to AZD1222 COVID-19 vaccine. Study observations and caveats: Repertoire sampling occurred only after the peak T cell response. The sample set comprised mostly white British donors with more females, and clonal diversity was possibly underestimated. The reported proportion of spike-specific TCRs targeting unmutated variant regions was nearly half. Along spike, vaccine-associated CD4 TCRs were found throughout, with dominance at 160-218 and 743-854.

Profiled with immunoSEQ multiplex PCR; TCRdb holds only in-frame clones, not every one. The repertoire holds 180,000 or so clones, with 88% as singletons. Concerning this clone: Its antigen is not known.

The sequencing here drew on peripheral blood, taken 28 days after the second AZD1222 dose. This clonotype was sampled from an adult who received the AZD1222 COVID-19 vaccine.

The CDR3 bases are TGTGCCAGCAGCTTGCTCAGGGAGAACACCGGGGAGCTGTTTTTT. It translates to CASSLLRENTGELFF. The chain recombines TRBV5-6 with TRBJ2-2, with D perhaps TRBD1 (5 bases). The CDR3 runs 15 residues. Germline values: CDR1 SGHDT, CDR2 YYEEEE. V was clipped by 1 base and J by 1 base, with 8 bases between them.